These T cell receptor beta chains were read from a single sample in a study of vaccination and CD4 T cells after COVID-19. What these receptors recognize is not known. One entry per CDR3 protein results from TCRdb running MiXCR on the PCR reads. The sample contains under 25,000 distinct CDR3 sequences, 45% to 60% of which appear only once. Sequenced: CD4+ T cells from blood, cultured in vitro. The source is a human donor who had recovered from COVID-19. The CDR3 runs from the conserved cysteine through the conserved F or W. D genes are given only for firm matches.

D: TRBD2
V: TRBV6-1
CDR3: CASSVGGTKGGEQYF

D: TRBD1
V: TRBV2
CDR3: CASSPDRDDSPLHF

D: -
V: TRBV10-3
CDR3: CAIRSTQANYGYTF

D: TRBD1
V: TRBV28
CDR3: CASSSRTGGNYGYTF

D: TRBD1
V: TRBV19
CDR3: CASSIGQGSASPLHF

D: TRBD2
V: TRBV5-1
CDR3: CASSLGGTSGREEQYF

D: TRBD2
V: TRBV20-1
CDR3: CSAGAIGGSGETQYF

D: -
V: TRBV30
CDR3: CAWSNKGYGYTF

D: -
V: TRBV20-1
CDR3: CSARGGIGQETQYF

D: -
V: TRBV3-1
CDR3: CASRTDGAGETQYF

D: -
V: TRBV5-1
CDR3: CASSWGGDTEAFF

D: -
V: TRBV5-1
CDR3: CASSGPRF

D: -
V: TRBV7-9
CDR3: CASSYGKLDAGSYNEQFF

D: -
V: TRBV28
CDR3: CASSLGSGWQPQHF

D: -
V: TRBV12-3/TRBV12-4
CDR3: CASSRDTFSPLHF

D: TRBD1
V: TRBV5-1
CDR3: CASSPGQGGGQPQHF